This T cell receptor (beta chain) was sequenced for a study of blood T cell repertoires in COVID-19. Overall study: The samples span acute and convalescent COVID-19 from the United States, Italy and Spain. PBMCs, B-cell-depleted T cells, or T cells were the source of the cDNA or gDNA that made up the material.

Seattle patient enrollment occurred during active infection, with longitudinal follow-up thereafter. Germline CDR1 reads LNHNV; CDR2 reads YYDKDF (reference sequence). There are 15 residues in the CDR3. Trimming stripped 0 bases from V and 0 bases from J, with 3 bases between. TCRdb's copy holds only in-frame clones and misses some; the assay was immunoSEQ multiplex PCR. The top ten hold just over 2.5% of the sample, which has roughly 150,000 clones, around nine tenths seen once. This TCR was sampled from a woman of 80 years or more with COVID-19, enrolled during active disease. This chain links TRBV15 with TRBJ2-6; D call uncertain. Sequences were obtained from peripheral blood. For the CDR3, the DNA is TGTGCCACCAGCAGAGATCACTCTGGGGCCAACGTCCTGACTTTC. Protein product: CATSRDHSGANVLTF.